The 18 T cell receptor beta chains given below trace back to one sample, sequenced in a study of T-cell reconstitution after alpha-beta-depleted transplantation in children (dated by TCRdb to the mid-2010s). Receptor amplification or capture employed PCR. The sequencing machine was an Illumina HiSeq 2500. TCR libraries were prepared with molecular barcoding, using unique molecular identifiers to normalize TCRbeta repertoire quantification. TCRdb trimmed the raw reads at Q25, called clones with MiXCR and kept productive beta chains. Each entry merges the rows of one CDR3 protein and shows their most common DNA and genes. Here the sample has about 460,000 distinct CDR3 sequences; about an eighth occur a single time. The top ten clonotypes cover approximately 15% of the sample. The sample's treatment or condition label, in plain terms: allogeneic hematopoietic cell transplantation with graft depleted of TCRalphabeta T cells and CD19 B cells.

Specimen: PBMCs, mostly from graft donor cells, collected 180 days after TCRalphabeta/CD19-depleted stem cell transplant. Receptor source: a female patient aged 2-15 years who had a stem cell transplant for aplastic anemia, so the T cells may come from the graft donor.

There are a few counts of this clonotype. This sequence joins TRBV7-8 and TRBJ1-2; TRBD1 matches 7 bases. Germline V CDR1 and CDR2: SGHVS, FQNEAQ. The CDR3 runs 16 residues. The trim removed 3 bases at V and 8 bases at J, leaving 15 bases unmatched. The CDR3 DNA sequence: TGTGCCAGCAGCTTGAGACAGGGCCCGACAAAAGGGGGCTACACCTTC. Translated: CASSLRQGPTKGGYTF.

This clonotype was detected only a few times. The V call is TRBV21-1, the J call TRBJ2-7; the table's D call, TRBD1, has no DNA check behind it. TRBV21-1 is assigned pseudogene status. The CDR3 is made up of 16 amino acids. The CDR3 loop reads CASSKVEGFYSYEQYV. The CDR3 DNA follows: TGTGCCAGCAGCAAAGTCGAGGGGTTTTACTCCTACGAGCAGTACGTC.

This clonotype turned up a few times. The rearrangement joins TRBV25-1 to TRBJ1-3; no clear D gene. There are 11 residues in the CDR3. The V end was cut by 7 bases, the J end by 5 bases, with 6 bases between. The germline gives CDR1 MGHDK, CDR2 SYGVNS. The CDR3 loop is CASNYRNTIYF. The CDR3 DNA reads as TGTGCCAGCAATTACCGAAACACCATATATTTT. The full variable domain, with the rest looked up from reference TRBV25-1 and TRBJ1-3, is EADIYQTPRYLVIGTGKKITLECSQTMGHDKMYWYQQDPGMELHLIHYSYGVNSTEKGDLSSESTVSRIRTEHFPLTLESARPSHTSQYLCASNYRNTIYFGEGSWLTVV.

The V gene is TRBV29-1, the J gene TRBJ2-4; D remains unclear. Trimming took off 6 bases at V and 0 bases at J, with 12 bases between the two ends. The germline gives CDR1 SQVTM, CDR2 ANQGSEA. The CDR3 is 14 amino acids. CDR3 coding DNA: TGCAGCGTCTCCGAACTGAGAGCCAAAAACATTCAGTACTTC. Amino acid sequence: CSVSELRAKNIQYF.

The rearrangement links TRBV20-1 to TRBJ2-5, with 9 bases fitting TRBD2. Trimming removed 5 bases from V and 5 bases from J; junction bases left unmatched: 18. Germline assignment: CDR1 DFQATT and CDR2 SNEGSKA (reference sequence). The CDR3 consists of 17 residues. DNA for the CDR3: TGCAGTGCTTCGACCTTAGCGGGAGATCCAAATGCGGAGACCCAGTACTTC. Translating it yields CSASTLAGDPNAETQYF.

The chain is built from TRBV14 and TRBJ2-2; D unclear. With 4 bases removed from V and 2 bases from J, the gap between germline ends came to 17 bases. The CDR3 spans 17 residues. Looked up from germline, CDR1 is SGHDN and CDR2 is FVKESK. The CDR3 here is CASSPRSGSPNTGELFF. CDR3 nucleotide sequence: TGTGCCAGCAGCCCCCGGTCTGGGTCCCCTAACACCGGGGAGCTGTTTTTT.

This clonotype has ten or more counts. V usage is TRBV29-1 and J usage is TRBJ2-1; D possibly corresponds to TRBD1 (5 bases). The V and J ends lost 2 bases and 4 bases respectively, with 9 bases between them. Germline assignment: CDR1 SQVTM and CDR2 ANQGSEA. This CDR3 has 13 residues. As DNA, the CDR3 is TGCAGCGTTGAACCAGGGATATACAATGAGCAGTTCTTC. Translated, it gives CSVEPGIYNEQFF.

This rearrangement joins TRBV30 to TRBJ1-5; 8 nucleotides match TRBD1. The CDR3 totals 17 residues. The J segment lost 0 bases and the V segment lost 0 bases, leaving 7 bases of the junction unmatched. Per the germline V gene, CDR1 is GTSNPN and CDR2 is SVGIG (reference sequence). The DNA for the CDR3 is TGTGCCTGGAGTGTAACAGGGGGTGATTATAGCAATCAGCCCCAGCATTTT. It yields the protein CAWSVTGGDYSNQPQHF.

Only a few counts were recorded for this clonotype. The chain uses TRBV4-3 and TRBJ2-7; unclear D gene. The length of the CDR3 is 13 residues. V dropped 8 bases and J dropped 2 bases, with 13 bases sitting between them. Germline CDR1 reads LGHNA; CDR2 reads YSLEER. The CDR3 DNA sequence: TGCGCCAGCGCGATCGATGCCACCTACGAGCAGTACTTC. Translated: CASAIDATYEQYF.

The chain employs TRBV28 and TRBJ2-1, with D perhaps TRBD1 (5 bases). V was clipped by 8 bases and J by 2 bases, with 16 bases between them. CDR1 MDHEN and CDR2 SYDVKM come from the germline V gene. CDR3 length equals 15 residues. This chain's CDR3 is CASGSGPYTYNEQFF. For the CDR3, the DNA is TGTGCCAGCGGCTCAGGGCCCTACACCTACAATGAGCAGTTCTTC.

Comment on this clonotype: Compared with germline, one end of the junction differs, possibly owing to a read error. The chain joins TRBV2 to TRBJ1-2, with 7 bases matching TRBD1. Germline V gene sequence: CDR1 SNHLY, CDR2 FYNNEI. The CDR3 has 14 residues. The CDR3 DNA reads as TGTACCAGTAGAGAGACAGGGTCGAACTATGGCTACACCTTC. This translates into CTSRETGSNYGYTF.

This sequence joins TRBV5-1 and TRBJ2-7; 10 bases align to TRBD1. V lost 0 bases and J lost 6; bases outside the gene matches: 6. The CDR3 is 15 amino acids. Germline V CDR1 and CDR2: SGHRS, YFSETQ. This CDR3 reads CASSLAGTGASEQYV. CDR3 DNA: TGCGCCAGCAGCTTGGCCGGGACAGGGGCCTCCGAGCAGTACGTC.

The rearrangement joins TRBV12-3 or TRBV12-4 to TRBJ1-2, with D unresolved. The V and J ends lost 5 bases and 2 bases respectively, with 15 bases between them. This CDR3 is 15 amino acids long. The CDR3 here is CASSPREGDNYGYTF. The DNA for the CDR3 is TGTGCCAGCAGTCCACGGGAAGGAGACAACTATGGCTACACCTTC.

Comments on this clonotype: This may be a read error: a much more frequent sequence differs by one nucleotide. In DNA, the CDR3 is TGTGCCAGCAGCACCAGGAGGGGCAATGAGCAGTTCTTC. Translation gives CASSTRRGNEQFF. The J gene is TRBJ2-1, the V gene TRBV7-2, with D perhaps matching TRBD2 (6 bases). Germline V gene data show CDR1 as SGHTA and CDR2 as FQGNSA. The V end lost 5 bases, the J end lost 6 bases, and 11 bases lay between the germline ends. The length of the CDR3 is 13 residues.

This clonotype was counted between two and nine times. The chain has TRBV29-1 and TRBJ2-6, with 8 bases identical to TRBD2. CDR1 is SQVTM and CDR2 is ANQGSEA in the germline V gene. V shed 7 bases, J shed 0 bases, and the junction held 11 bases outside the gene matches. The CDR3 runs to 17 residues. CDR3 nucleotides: TGCAGCGCGTCGGGGGGGCGGAGGCCCTCTGGGGCCAACGTCCTGACTTTC. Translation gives CSASGGRRPSGANVLTF.

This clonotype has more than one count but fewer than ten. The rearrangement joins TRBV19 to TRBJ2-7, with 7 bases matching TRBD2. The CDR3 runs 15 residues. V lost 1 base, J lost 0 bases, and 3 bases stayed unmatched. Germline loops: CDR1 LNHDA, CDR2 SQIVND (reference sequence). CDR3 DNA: TGTGCCAGTAGTATAGGTACTAGCGTCTCCTACGAGCAGTACTTC. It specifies CASSIGTSVSYEQYF.

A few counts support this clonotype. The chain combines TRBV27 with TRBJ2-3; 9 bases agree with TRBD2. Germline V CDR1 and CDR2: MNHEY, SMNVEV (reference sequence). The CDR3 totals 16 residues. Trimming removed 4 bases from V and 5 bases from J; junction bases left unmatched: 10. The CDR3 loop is CASSWTSDLRGDTQYF. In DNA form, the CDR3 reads TGTGCCAGCAGTTGGACTAGCGACCTTAGAGGAGATACGCAGTATTTT.

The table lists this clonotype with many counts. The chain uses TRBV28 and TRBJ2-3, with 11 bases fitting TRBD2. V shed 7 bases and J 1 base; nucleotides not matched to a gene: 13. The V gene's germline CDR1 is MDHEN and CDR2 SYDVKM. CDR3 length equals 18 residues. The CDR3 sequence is CASTLGTSGRTGTDTQYF. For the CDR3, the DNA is TGTGCCAGCACCCTCGGAACTAGCGGGAGAACGGGCACAGATACGCAGTATTTT.